The clone carrying this T cell receptor (beta chain) occurred a few times. The data belong to a study of cytomegalovirus exposure and HLA in healthy donors. The CDR3 runs to 14 residues. The germline gives CDR1 SGHTA, CDR2 FQGNSA. V was trimmed by 5 bases and J by 5 bases, leaving 14 bases between them. The study ran its PCR with 60 Vbeta and 13 Jbeta primers. Some clones are missing from TCRdb's copy, which holds only in-frame ones; the method was immunoSEQ multiplex PCR. The sample carries about 180,000 clones, 70% to 85% recorded once. This TCR came from a human donor in good health. The V call is TRBV7-2, the J call TRBJ2-3, with D possibly matching TRBD1 (5 bases). Sequencing used PBMCs. CDR3 region: CASSGQVWGDTQYF. CDR3 coding DNA: TGTGCCAGCAGCGGACAAGTTTGGGGAGATACGCAGTATTTT. Drawing the rest from reference TRBV7-2 and TRBJ2-3, the complete variable domain is GAGVSQSPSNKVTEKGKDVELRCDPISGHTALYWYRQSLGQGLEFLIYFQGNSAPDKSGLPSDRFSAERTGGSVSTLTIQRTQQEDSAVYLCASSGQVWGDTQYFGPGTRLTVL.